The 2 T cell receptor beta chains below were found in one sample sequenced in a study of early stage breast cancer tumors. Profiling relied on immunoSEQ multiplex PCR, and the TCRdb table lists in-frame clones only, not all of them. In the table there are several thousand clones, 71% of which are singletons. Sequences were obtained from normal breast tissue next to the tumor. The receptor set was obtained from a person aged 55 to 70 with breast cancer.

This clone showed up just a few times. The V gene is TRBV29-1, the J gene TRBJ2-7; the D gene is possibly TRBD2 (6 bases). There are 13 residues in the CDR3. V shed 5 bases and J shed 4 bases, with 15 bases lying between them. Germline V gene lookup returns CDR1 SQVTM and CDR2 ANQGSEA. CDR3 sequence reads: CSVTGEDLYEQYF. The CDR3 bases are TGCAGCGTTACCGGGGAGGACCTATACGAGCAGTACTTC.

CDR3 nucleotides: TGCAGCGTTGTGACAGGAAACTACGAGCAGTACTTC. This translates into CSVVTGNYEQYF. This chain joins TRBV29-1 and TRBJ2-7, with D possibly matching TRBD1 (6 bases). Trimming took 4 bases from V and 3 from J, leaving 10 bases between them. This CDR3 has 12 amino acids. CDR1 and CDR2 (germline): SQVTM, ANQGSEA.